The 9 T cell receptor beta chains below come from one sample, sequenced in a study of blood T cell repertoires in COVID-19. Clones were sequenced by immunoSEQ multiplex PCR, and TCRdb holds only the in-frame ones, with some missing. Here the sample spans some 52,000 clones, 80% to 90% being singletons. Sequenced: peripheral blood. These TCRs come from a man between 65 and 85 years old with acute or convalescent COVID-19.

This rearrangement joins TRBV12-3 or TRBV12-4 to TRBJ2-5, with D unresolved. V was trimmed by 3 bases and J by 5 bases, leaving 7 bases between them. CDR3 size: 12 residues. CDR3: CASSFPEETQYF. In DNA, the CDR3 is TGTGCCAGCAGTTTTCCGGAGGAGACCCAGTACTTC.

The V gene is TRBV5-6, the J gene TRBJ2-7; TRBD2 matches 8 bases. V was pared by 4 bases and J by 0 bases, with 9 bases of the junction left unmatched. The germline V gene encodes CDR1 SGHDT and CDR2 YYEEEE. The CDR3 extends over 16 amino acids. This CDR3 is CASSLRSGGSSYEQYV. In nucleotides, the CDR3 is TGTGCCAGCAGCCTACGGAGCGGGGGTAGCTCCTACGAGCAGTACGTC.

V gene TRBV6-4 combines with J gene TRBJ2-1; D perhaps matches TRBD2 (6 bases). There are 16 residues in the CDR3. Germline CDR1 and CDR2: MRHNA and SNTAGT. Trimming took 3 bases from V and 4 from J, leaving 16 bases between them. In DNA, the CDR3 is TGTGCCAGCAGTGATAAGAGGGCAGGGAGGTACAATGAGCAGTTCTTC. It yields the protein CASSDKRAGRYNEQFF.

The chain has TRBV18 and TRBJ2-1, with 13 bases identical to TRBD2. V shed 4 bases, J shed 8 bases, and the junction held 5 bases outside the gene matches. The CDR3 is 15 residues long. Per the germline V gene, CDR1 is KGHSH and CDR2 is LQKENI. CDR3 loop: CASSHTSGRADEQFF. The CDR3 region has the DNA TGTGCCAGCTCACATACTAGCGGGAGGGCCGATGAGCAGTTCTTC.

V usage is TRBV29-1 and J usage is TRBJ1-1; D may be TRBD1 (5 bases). The CDR3 is made up of 13 amino acids. Trimming removed 7 bases from V and 1 base from J, with 13 bases in between. Germline CDR1 SQVTM, CDR2 ANQGSEA. In DNA form, the CDR3 reads TGCAGCGCCGCTAGGGGCTCGAACACTGAAGCTTTCTTT. This gives the protein CSAARGSNTEAFF. Combining the CDR3 with reference TRBV29-1 and TRBJ1-1 gives the whole variable domain SAVISQKPSRDICQRGTSLTIQCQVDSQVTMMFWYRQQPGQSLTLIATANQGSEATYESGFVIDKFPISRPNLTFSTLTVSNMSPEDSSIYLCSAARGSNTEAFFGQGTRLTVV.

The V call is TRBV9, the J call TRBJ2-2; 9 bases are a match to TRBD2. CDR3 size: 16 residues. Germline lookup yields CDR1 SGDLS and CDR2 YYNGEE. The junction had 5 bases not matched to a gene; V was cut back by 4 bases and J by 1 base. The CDR3 spells CASSPRGGVNTGELFF. Written as DNA, the CDR3 is TGTGCCAGCAGCCCCCGCGGGGGGGTGAACACCGGGGAGCTGTTTTTT.

The V and J genes are TRBV3-1 (or the pseudogene TRBV3-2) and TRBJ1-5; no reliable D call. Germline V gives CDR1 LGHDT, CDR2 YNNKEL (reference sequence). This CDR3 has 15 residues. Trimming removed 1 base from V and 5 bases from J, with 12 bases in between. The CDR3 sequence is CASSQASMGDQPQHF. The CDR3 DNA is TGTGCCAGCAGCCAAGCCTCAATGGGCGATCAGCCCCAGCATTTT.

The chain joins TRBV6-2 or TRBV6-3 to TRBJ2-7, with 9 bases matching TRBD1. J lost 2 bases, V lost 4 bases, and 6 bases had no gene match. The CDR3 extends over 15 amino acids. CDR1 is MNHEY and CDR2 is SVGEGT in the germline V gene. CDR3 nucleotide sequence: TGTGCCAGCAGTTCCTGGGACAGGGCCCCCTACGAGCAGTACTTC. Its protein product is CASSSWDRAPYEQYF.

The J gene is TRBJ1-2, the V gene TRBV5-5; 8 bases are a match to TRBD1. Germline V lookup: CDR1 SGHKS, CDR2 YYEKEE (reference sequence). The CDR3 contains 13 residues. Trimming removed 6 bases from V and 8 bases from J; junction bases left unmatched: 9. CDR3 bases: TGTGCCAGCACCTATCAGGGGGCGCGGGGCTACACCTTC. Translated: CASTYQGARGYTF.